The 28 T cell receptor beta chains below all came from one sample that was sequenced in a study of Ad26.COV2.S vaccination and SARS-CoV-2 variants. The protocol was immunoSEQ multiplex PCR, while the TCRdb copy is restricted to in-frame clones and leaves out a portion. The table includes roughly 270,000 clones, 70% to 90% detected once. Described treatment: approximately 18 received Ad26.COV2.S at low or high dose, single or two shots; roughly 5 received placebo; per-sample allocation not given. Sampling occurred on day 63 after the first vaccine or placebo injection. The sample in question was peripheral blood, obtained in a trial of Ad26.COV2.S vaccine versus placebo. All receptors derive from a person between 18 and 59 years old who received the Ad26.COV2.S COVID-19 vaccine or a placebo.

The CDR3 DNA follows: TGCGCCAGCGCCTATGAACGGTCTGCCGCCTACGAGCAGTACTTC. Amino acid sequence: CASAYERSAAYEQYF. The chain carries TRBV5-1 and TRBJ2-7, with D uncertain. The CDR3 length is 15 residues. CDR1 SGHRS and CDR2 YFSETQ come from the germline V gene. The V and J ends lost 7 bases and 2 bases respectively, with 19 bases between them.

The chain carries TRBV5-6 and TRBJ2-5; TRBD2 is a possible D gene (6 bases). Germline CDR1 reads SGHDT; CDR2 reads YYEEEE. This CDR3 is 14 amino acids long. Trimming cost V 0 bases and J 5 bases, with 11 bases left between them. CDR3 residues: CASSLELGRETQYF. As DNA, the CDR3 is TGTGCCAGCAGCTTGGAGTTAGGGAGGGAGACCCAGTACTTC.

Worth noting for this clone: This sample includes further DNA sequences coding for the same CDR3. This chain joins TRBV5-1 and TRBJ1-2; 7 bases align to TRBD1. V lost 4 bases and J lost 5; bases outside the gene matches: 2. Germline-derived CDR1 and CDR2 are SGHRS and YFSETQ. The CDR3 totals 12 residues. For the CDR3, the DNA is TGCGCCAGCAGCCTGGACAGGTATGGCTACACCTTC. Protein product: CASSLDRYGYTF. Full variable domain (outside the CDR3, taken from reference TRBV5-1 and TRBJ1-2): KAGVTQTPRYLIKTRGQQVTLSCSPISGHRSVSWYQQTPGQGLQFLFEYFSETQRNKGNFPGRFSGRQFSNSRSEMNVSTLELGDSALYLCASSLDRYGYTFGSGTRLTVV.

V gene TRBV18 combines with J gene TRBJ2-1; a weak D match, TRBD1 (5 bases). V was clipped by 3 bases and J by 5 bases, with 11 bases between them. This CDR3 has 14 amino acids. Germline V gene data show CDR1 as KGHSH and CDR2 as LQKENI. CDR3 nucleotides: TGTGCCAGCTCACCGGACAACCCGGACAATGAGCAGTTCTTC. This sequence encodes CASSPDNPDNEQFF.

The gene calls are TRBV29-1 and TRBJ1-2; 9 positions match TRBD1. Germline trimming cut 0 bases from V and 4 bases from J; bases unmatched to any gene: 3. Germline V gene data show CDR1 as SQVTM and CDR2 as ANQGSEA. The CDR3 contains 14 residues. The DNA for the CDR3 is TGCAGCGTTGAAGATGGACAGGGGTCCTATGGCTACACCTTC. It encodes CSVEDGQGSYGYTF.

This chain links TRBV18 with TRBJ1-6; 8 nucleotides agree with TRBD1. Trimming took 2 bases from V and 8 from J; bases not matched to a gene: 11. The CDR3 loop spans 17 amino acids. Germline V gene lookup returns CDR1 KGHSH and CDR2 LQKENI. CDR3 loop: CASSPGPTGVNHSPLHF. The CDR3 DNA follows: TGTGCCAGCTCACCAGGGCCGACAGGGGTGAACCATTCACCCCTCCACTTT.

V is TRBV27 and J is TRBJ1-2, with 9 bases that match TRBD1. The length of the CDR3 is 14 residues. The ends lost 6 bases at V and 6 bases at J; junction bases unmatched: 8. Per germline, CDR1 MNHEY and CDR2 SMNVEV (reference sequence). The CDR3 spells CASSSSGTGNGYTF. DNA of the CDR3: TGTGCCAGCAGCTCCTCCGGGACAGGGAATGGCTACACCTTC.

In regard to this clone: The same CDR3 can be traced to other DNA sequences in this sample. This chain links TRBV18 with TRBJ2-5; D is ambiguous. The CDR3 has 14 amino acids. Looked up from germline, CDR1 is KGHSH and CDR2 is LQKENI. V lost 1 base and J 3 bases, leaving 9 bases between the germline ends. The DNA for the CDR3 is TGTGCCAGCTCACCACGAAGGGTAGAAGAGACCCAGTACTTC. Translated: CASSPRRVEETQYF.

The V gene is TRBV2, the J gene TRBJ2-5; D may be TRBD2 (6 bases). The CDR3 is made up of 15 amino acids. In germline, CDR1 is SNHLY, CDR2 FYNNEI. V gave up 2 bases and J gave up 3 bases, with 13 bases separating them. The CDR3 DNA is TGTGCCAGCAGTGAATCCCAGGGAGGAGAAGAGACCCAGTACTTC. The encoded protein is CASSESQGGEETQYF. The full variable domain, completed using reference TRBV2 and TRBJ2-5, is EPEVTQTPSHQVTQMGQEVILRCVPISNHLYFYWYRQILGQKVEFLVSFYNNEISEKSEIFDDQFSVERPDGSNFTLKIRSTKLEDSAMYFCASSESQGGEETQYFGPGTRLLVL.

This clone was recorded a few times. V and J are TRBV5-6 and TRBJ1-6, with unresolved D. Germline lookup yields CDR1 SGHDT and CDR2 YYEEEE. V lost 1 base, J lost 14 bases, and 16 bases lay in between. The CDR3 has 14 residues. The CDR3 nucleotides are TGTGCCAGCAGCTTGAGCCAGCGCCCTCGGGCCCTCCACTTT. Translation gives CASSLSQRPRALHF.

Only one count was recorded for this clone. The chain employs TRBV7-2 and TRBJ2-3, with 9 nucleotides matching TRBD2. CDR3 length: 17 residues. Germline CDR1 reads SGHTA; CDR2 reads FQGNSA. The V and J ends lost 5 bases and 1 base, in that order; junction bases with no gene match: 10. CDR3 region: CASSPGRGREGTDTQYF. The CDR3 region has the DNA TGTGCCAGCAGCCCGGGGCGCGGGAGGGAAGGCACAGATACGCAGTATTTT.

The CDR3 spells CASSLQWTEVNTEAFF. CDR3 sequence (DNA): TGTGCCAGCAGTTTACAATGGACTGAAGTGAACACTGAAGCTTTCTTT. The gene calls are TRBV27 and TRBJ1-1; no firm D call. V shed 2 bases and J shed 0 bases, with 13 bases lying between them. CDR1 is MNHEY, CDR2 SMNVEV, per germline (reference sequence). The CDR3 length is 16 residues.

The CDR3 DNA reads as TGCGCCAGCAGCTTTGGACTAGCGGGAGCGGGAGATACGCAGTATTTT. Its translation: CASSFGLAGAGDTQYF. The chain couples TRBV5-1 to TRBJ2-3, with TRBD2 identical over 13 bases. Germline CDR1 reads SGHRS; CDR2 reads YFSETQ. This CDR3 spans 16 amino acids. Losses at the gene ends were 2 bases for V and 5 bases for J; bases not matched to a gene: 5. The full variable domain, completed using reference TRBV5-1 and TRBJ2-3, is KAGVTQTPRYLIKTRGQQVTLSCSPISGHRSVSWYQQTPGQGLQFLFEYFSETQRNKGNFPGRFSGRQFSNSRSEMNVSTLELGDSALYLCASSFGLAGAGDTQYFGPGTRLTVL.

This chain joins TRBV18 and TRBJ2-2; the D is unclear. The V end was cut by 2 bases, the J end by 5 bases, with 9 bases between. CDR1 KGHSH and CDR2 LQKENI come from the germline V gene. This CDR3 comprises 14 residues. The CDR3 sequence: CASSPRPGTGELFF. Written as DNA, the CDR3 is TGTGCCAGCTCACCAAGGCCCGGGACCGGGGAGCTGTTTTTT.

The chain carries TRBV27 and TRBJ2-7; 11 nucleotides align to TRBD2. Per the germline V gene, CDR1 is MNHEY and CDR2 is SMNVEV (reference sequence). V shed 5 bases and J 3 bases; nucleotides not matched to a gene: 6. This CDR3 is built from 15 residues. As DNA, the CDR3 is TGTGCCAGCAGTCCGGCGGGACTAGCGGACTACGAGCAGTACTTC. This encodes CASSPAGLADYEQYF.

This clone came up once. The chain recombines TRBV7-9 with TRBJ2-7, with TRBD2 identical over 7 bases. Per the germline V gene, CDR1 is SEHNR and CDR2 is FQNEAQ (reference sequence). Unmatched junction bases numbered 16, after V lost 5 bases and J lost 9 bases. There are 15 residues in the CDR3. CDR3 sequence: CASSPSPSRTGGQYF. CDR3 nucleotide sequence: TGTGCCAGCAGCCCATCACCTTCCCGGACGGGGGGGCAGTACTTC.

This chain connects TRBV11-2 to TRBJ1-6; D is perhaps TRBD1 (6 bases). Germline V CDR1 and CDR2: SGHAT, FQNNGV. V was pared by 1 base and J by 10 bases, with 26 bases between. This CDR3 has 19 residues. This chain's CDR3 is CASSLGGAGRGNSSSPLHF. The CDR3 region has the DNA TGTGCCAGCAGCTTAGGCGGGGCCGGCAGGGGCAACTCGTCCTCACCCCTCCACTTT.

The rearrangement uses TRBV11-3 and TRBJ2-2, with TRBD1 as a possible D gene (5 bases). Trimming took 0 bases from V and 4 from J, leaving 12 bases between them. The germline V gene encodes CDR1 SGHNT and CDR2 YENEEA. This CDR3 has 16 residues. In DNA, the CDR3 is TGTGCCAGCAGCTTAGAAGTCGCAGGGCCCACCGGGGAGCTGTTTTTT. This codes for CASSLEVAGPTGELFF.

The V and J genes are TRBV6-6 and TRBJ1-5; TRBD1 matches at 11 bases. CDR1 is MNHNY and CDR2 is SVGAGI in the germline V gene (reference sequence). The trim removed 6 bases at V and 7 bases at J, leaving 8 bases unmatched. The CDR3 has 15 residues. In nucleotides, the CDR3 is TGTGCCAGCAGCCACGGACAGGGGGCCTGGCAGCCCCAGCATTTT. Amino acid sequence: CASSHGQGAWQPQHF.

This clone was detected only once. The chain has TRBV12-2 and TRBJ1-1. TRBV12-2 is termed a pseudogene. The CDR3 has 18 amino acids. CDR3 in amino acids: CASRLAEGGRCKCTEAFF. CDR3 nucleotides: TGTGCAAGTCGCTTAGCGGAGGGGGGCCGGTGCAAGTGCACTGAAGCTTTCTTT.

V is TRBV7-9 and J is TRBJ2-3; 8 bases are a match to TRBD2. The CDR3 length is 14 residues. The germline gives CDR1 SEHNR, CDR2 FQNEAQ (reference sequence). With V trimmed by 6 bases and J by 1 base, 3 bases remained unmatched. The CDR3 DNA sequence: TGTGCCAGCAGACCACTAGCGGGCACAGATACGCAGTATTTT. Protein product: CASRPLAGTDTQYF.

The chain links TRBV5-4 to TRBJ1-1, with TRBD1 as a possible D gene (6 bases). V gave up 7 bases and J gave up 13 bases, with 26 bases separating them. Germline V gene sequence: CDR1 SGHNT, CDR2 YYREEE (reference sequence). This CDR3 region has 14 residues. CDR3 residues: CASSFWGGPVAGFF. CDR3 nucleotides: TGTGCCAGCTCCTTTTGGGGGGGCCCGGTCGCCGGTTTCTTT. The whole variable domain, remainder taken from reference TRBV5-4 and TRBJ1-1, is ETGVTQSPTHLIKTRGQQVTLRCSSQSGHNTVSWYQQALGQGPQFIFQYYREEENGRGNFPPRFSGLQFPNYSSELNVNALELDDSALYLCASSFWGGPVAGFFGQGTRLTVV.

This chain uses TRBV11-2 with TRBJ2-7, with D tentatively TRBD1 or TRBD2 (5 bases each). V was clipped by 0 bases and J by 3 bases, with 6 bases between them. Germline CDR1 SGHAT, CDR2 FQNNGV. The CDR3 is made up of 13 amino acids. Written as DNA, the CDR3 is TGTGCCAGCAGCTTAGATGGGGGCTACGAGCAGTACTTC. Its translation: CASSLDGGYEQYF.

Here the CDR3 reads CASSPGGCHWEKLFF. CDR3 DNA: TGTGCCAGCAGCCCTGGGGGATGTCATTGGGAAAAACTGTTTTTT. V and J are TRBV21-1 and TRBJ1-4. TRBV21-1 is noted as a pseudogene. The CDR3 spans 15 residues.

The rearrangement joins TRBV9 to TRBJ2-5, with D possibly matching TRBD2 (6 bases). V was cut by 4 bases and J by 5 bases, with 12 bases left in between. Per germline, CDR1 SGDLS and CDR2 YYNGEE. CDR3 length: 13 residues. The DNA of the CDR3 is TGTGCCAGCAGCCCCCCGGGGGTCGAGACCCAGTACTTC. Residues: CASSPPGVETQYF.

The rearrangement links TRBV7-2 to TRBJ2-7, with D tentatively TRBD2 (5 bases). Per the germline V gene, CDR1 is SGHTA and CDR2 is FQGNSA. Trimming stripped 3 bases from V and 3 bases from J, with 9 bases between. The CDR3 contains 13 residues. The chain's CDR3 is CASSFGVGYEQYF. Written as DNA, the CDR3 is TGTGCCAGCAGCTTCGGGGTGGGCTACGAGCAGTACTTC. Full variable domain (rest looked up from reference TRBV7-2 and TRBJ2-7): GAGVSQSPSNKVTEKGKDVELRCDPISGHTALYWYRQSLGQGLEFLIYFQGNSAPDKSGLPSDRFSAERTGGSVSTLTIQRTQQEDSAVYLCASSFGVGYEQYFGPGTRLTVT.

CDR3 protein: CASSQVGGVLNYGYTF. The CDR3 DNA is TGCGCCAGCAGCCAAGTTGGGGGCGTTCTAAACTATGGCTACACCTTC. V gene TRBV4-3 combines with J gene TRBJ1-2; D may be TRBD1 (6 bases). The germline V gene has CDR1 LGHNA and CDR2 YSLEER. Trimming left V 1 base short and J 2 bases short, with 14 bases between. CDR3 length equals 16 residues.

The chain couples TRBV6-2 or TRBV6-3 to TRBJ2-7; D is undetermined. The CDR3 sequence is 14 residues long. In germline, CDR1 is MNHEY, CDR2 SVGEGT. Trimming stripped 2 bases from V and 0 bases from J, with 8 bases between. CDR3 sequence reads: CASSYGPGSYEQYF. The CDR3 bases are TGTGCCAGCAGTTACGGTCCGGGCTCCTACGAGCAGTACTTC.